The clone carrying this T cell receptor beta chain was detected ten times or more. The antigen remains unidentified. An end of the junction does not agree with germline; a read error may underlie this. The data stem from a study of HIV-infected children after antiretroviral therapy interruption. Turning to the study itself: Interruption-arm samples span weeks 0, 12, interruption end (24 or 48), and about 3 years post-study. Study outcomes and limitations: By the end of treatment interruption, naive CD4+ clonality (Gini) increased.

Noted treatment: PENTA 11 planned treatment interruption arm or continuous ART arm. Only samples with at least 5 million viable PBMCs qualified. A 3' RACE protocol on RNA, with unique molecular identifiers, produced the TCR library. TCRdb used MiXCR to reprocess the 3' RACE reads, holding one entry per CDR3 protein. The table records approximately 96,000 distinct CDR3 sequences, 6.9% of them present only once. The source material was CD45RA+ CD4+ T cells from PBMCs, pooled from several time points, sampled from a donor given antiretroviral therapy, either interrupted or continuous. Documented subset: naive CD4+ CD45RA+ CD45RO- T cells. The source of this sequence is a pool of human donors with HIV.

The CDR3 DNA sequence: TGTGCCAGCAGCTATCTGGGGGGGGAAGACACCCAGTACTTT. Its protein is CASSYLGGEDTQYF. The V gene is TRBV7-2, the J gene TRBJ2-5; TRBD2 agrees at 7 bases. Germline CDR1 is SGHTA and CDR2 is FQGNSA. This CDR3 contains 14 residues.